These T cell receptor beta chains were read from a single sample in a study of T cell changes during pregnancy in multiple sclerosis. Method: immunoSEQ multiplex PCR; TCRdb's copy keeps in-frame clones and lacks some. The sample has tens of thousands of clones, approximately 89% seen once; the top ten hold roughly 2.7%. This sample comprised CD8+ T cells from peripheral blood mononuclear cells, obtained in the second trimester of pregnancy. These receptors all come from a female donor with multiple sclerosis, enrolled in a pregnancy study. Each CDR3 is given with its conserved first and last residue. Each record gives: D gene, V gene, J gene, clone size, CDR3 protein, CDR3 DNA. A D gene is named only where the DNA matches it firmly. Some rows have no size entry. The others give once, few or many, or a class for an expanded clone.

.	TRBV9	TRBJ2-3	.	CASSSGEDTQYF	TGTGCCAGCAGCTCGGGGGAGGATACGCAGTATTTT
.	TRBV25-1	TRBJ2-1	.	CASSVQGYNEQFF	TGTGCCAGCAGTGTACAGGGCTACAATGAGCAGTTCTTC
TRBD1	TRBV28	TRBJ2-7	.	CASRPFGTESYEQYF	TGTGCCAGCAGGCCCTTCGGGACAGAATCATACGAGCAGTACTTC
.	TRBV29-1	TRBJ1-2	once	CSVKFTGNYYGYTF	TGCAGCGTCAAATTTACAGGAAACTACTATGGCTACACCTTC
.	TRBV27	TRBJ2-7	.	CASSLSGENEQYF	TGTGCCAGCAGTTTATCCGGGGAGAACGAGCAGTACTTC
TRBD1	TRBV5-6	TRBJ1-2	.	CASSSQGERANYGYTF	TGTGCCAGCAGCTCGCAGGGGGAGCGCGCTAACTATGGCTACACCTTC
TRBD1	TRBV30	TRBJ1-2	.	CAWTRTGREYGYTF	TGTGCCTGGACTAGGACAGGGAGAGAGTATGGCTACACCTTC
TRBD2	TRBV4-3	TRBJ2-7	.	CASSQGTSGHYEQYF	TGCGCCAGCAGCCAAGGGACTAGCGGACACTACGAGCAGTACTTC
TRBD2	TRBV14	TRBJ2-1	.	CASSKTGTSLHSYNEQFF	TGTGCCAGCAGCAAAACCGGGACTAGCTTACACTCCTACAATGAGCAGTTCTTC
TRBD1	TRBV27	TRBJ2-1	.	CASHTGTGSFYNEQFF	TGTGCCAGCCATACCGGGACAGGCTCTTTCTACAATGAGCAGTTCTTC
TRBD1	TRBV30	TRBJ2-1	.	CAWSEGTAHNEQFF	TGTGCCTGGAGTGAGGGGACAGCCCACAATGAGCAGTTCTTC
.	TRBV2	TRBJ1-6	.	CASRETHNSPLHF	TGTGCCAGCAGAGAGACACACAATTCACCCCTCCACTTT
.	TRBV27	TRBJ2-3	.	CASSSSGGASTDTQYF	TGTGCCAGCAGTTCATCCGGAGGTGCAAGCACAGATACGCAGTATTTT
.	TRBV27	TRBJ1-2	.	CASTSVGGIPYTF	TGTGCCAGCACATCTGTTGGAGGGATCCCCTACACCTTC
TRBD1	TRBV29-1	TRBJ2-1	.	CSALNWDRHNEQFF	TGCAGCGCCCTTAACTGGGACAGACACAATGAGCAGTTCTTC
.	TRBV7-9	TRBJ2-5	.	CASSQRGEETQYF	TGTGCCAGCAGCCAACGCGGCGAAGAGACCCAGTACTTC
.	TRBV18	TRBJ1-5	.	CASSRQPDSNQPQHF	TGTGCCAGCTCACGACAGCCAGATAGCAATCAGCCCCAGCATTTT
TRBD2	TRBV6-6	TRBJ2-1	.	CASSYSSGGAYNEQFF	TGTGCCAGCAGTTACTCTAGCGGGGGGGCTTACAATGAGCAGTTCTTC
TRBD1	TRBV6-1	TRBJ2-1	.	CASSVLETGVNDEQFF	TGTGCCAGCAGTGTACTCGAGACAGGGGTTAACGATGAGCAGTTCTTC
.	TRBV2	TRBJ2-2	.	CASRGEGGRAGELFF	TGTGCCAGCAGGGGTGAGGGCGGAAGAGCCGGGGAGCTGTTTTTT
.	TRBV5-1	TRBJ2-1	.	CASSLADSYVSYEQFF	TGCGCCAGCAGCTTGGCAGACAGCTACGTTTCGTATGAGCAGTTCTTC
.	TRBV19	TRBJ2-3	once	CASSMTGDTQYF	TGTGCCAGTAGTATGACCGGGGATACGCAGTATTTT
TRBD1	TRBV4-1	TRBJ2-7	.	CASSPRDSSYEQYF	TGCGCCAGCAGCCCCCGGGACAGCTCCTACGAGCAGTACTTC
TRBD2	TRBV7-9	TRBJ2-1	.	CASSFGGGWNEQFF	TGTGCCAGCAGCTTTGGGGGGGGGTGGAATGAGCAGTTCTTC
TRBD2	TRBV2	TRBJ2-3	.	CASSVGGGTDTQYF	TGTGCCAGCAGTGTTGGGGGGGGCACAGATACGCAGTATTTT
TRBD2	TRBV7-9	TRBJ2-1	.	CASSRLAAMEQFF	TGTGCCAGCAGCCGACTAGCGGCTATGGAGCAGTTCTTC
TRBD1	TRBV9	TRBJ2-7	.	CASSPRDRGNHEQYF	TGTGCCAGCAGCCCTCGGGACAGGGGGAACCACGAGCAGTACTTC